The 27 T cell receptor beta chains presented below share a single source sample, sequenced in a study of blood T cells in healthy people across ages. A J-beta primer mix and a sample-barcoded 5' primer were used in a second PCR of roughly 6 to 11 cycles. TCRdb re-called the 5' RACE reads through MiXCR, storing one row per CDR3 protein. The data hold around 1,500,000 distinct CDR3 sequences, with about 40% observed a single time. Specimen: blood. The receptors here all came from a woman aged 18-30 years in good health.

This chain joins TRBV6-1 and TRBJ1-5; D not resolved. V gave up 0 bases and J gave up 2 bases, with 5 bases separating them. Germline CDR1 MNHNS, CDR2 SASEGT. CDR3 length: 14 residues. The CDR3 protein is CASSEAVRNQPQHF. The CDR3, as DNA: TGTGCCAGCAGTGAAGCGGTCCGCAATCAGCCCCAGCATTTT.

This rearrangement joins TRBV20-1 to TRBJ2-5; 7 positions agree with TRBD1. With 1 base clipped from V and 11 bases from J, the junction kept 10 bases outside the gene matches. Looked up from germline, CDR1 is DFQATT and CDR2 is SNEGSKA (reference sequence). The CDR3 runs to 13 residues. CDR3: CSARGQGWYEQYF. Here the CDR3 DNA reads TGCAGTGCTAGAGGACAGGGCTGGTATGAGCAGTACTTC.

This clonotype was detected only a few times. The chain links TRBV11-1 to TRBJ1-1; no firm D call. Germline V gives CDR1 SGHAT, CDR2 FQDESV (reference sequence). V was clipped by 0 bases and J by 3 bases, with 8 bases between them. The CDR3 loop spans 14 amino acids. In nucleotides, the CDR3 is TGTGCCAGCAGCTTAGCGGAGTGGGACACTGAAGCTTTCTTT. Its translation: CASSLAEWDTEAFF.

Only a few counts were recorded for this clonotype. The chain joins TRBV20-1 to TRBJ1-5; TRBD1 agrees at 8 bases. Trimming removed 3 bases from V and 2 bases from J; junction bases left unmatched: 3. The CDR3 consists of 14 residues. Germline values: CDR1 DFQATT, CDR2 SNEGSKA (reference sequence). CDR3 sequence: CSARTGVGNQPQHF. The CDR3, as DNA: TGCAGTGCTAGGACAGGGGTCGGCAATCAGCCCCAGCATTTT.

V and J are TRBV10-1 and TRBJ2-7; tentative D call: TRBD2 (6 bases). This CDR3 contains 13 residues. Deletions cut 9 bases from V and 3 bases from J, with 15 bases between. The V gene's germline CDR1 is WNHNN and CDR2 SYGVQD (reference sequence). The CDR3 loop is CARHRDGGYEQYF. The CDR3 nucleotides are TGCGCCAGACACCGGGACGGGGGCTACGAGCAGTACTTC.

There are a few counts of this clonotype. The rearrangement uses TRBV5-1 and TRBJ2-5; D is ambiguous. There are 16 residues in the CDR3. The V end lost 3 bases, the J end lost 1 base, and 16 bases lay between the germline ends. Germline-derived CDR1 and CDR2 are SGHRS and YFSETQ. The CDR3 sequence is CASSSGGKSPQETQYF. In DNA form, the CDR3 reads TGCGCCAGCAGCTCGGGTGGGAAGAGCCCCCAAGAGACCCAGTACTTC.

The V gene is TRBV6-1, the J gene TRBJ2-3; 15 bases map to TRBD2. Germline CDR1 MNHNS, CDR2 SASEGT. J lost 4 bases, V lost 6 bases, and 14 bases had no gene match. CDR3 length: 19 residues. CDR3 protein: CASRRRGTSGGRVADTQYF. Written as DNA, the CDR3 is TGTGCCAGCAGGCGCCGCGGGACTAGCGGGGGGAGGGTCGCAGATACGCAGTATTTT.

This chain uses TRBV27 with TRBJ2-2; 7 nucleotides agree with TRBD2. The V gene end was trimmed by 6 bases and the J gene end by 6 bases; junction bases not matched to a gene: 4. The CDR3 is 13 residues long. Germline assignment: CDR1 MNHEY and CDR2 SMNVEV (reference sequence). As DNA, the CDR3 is TGTGCCAGCAGAATAAGCGGGGCCGGGGAGCTGTTTTTT. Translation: CASRISGAGELFF.

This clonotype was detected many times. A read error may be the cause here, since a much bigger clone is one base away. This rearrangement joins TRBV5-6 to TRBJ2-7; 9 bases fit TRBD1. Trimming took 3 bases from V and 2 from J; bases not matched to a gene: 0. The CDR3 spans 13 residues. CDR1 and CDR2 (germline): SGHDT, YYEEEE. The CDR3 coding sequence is TGTGCCAGCAGCTGGGACAGGGCCTACGAGCAGTACTTC. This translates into CASSWDRAYEQYF. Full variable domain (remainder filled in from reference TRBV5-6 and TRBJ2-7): DAGVTQSPTHLIKTRGQQVTLRCSPKSGHDTVSWYQQALGQGPQFIFQYYEEEERQRGNFPDRFSGHQFPNYSSELNVNALLLGDSALYLCASSWDRAYEQYFGPGTRLTVT.

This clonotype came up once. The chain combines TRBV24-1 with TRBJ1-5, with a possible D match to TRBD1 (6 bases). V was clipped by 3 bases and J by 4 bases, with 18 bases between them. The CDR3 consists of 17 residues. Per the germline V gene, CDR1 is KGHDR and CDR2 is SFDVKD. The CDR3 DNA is TGTGCCACCAGTGATCCCCTGACAGGATCAGATAATCAGCCCCAGCATTTT. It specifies CATSDPLTGSDNQPQHF.

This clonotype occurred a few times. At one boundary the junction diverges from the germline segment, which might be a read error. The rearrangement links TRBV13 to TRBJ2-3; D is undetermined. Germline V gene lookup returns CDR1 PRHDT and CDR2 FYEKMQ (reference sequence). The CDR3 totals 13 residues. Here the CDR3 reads CASTLSLTDTQYF. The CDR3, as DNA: TGTGCCAGCACCTTAAGTCTCACAGATACGCAGTATTTT.

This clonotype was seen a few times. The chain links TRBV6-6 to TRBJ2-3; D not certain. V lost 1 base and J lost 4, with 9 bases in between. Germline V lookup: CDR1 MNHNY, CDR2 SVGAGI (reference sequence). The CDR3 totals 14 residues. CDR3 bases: TGTGCCAGCAGTTACTACTCACCCCCAGATACGCAGTATTTT. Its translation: CASSYYSPPDTQYF.

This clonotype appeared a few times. The CDR3 DNA reads as TGCAGCGTTGAAGGGTGGACTAGCGGGGGGGTCGATGAGCAGTTCTTC. This translates into CSVEGWTSGGVDEQFF. The rearrangement links TRBV29-1 to TRBJ2-1; TRBD2 matches 15 bases. V lost 1 base, J lost 8 bases, and 6 bases stayed unmatched. Germline V gene lookup returns CDR1 SQVTM and CDR2 ANQGSEA. This CDR3 is built from 16 residues.

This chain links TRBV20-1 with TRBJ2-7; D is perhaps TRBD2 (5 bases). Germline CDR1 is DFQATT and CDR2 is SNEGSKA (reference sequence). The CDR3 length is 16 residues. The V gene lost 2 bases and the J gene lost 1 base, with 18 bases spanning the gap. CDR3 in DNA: TGCAGTGCTAGAAGCCCGTCCAGAGGGTCGTCCTACGAGCAGTACTTC. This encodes CSARSPSRGSSYEQYF.

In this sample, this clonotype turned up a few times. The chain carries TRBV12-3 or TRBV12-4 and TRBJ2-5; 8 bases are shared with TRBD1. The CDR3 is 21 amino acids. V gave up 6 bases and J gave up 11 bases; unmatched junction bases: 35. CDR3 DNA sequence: TGTGCCAGCAGGGGAAACCCCGGGACAGGCCCCGGACGACAGTCTTACAATGAGCAGTACTTC. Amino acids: CASRGNPGTGPGRQSYNEQYF.

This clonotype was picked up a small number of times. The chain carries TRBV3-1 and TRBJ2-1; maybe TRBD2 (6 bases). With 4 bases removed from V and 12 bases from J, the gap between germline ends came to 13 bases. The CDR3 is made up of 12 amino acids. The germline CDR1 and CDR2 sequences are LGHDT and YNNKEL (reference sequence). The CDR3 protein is CASSLDLGGQFF. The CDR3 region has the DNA TGTGCCAGCAGCCTGGACTTGGGGGGGCAGTTCTTC.

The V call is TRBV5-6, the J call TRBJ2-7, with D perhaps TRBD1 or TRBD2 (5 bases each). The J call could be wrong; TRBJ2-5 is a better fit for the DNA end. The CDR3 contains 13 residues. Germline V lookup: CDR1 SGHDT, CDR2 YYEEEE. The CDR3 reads CASSPGTLGTQYF. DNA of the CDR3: TGTGCCAGCAGCCCCGGGACCCTTGGGACCCAGTACTTC.

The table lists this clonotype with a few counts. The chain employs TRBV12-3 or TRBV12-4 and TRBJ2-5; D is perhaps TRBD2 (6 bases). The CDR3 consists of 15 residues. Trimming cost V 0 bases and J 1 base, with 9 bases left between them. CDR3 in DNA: TGTGCCAGCAGTTTAGCTAGCGGTGCCCAAGAGACCCAGTACTTC. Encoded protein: CASSLASGAQETQYF.

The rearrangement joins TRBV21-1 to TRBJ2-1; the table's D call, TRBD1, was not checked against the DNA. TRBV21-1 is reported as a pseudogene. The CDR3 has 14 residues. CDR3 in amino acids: CASTTPGPYNEQFF. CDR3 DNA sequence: TGTGCCAGCACCACCCCGGGACCATACAATGAGCAGTTCTTC.

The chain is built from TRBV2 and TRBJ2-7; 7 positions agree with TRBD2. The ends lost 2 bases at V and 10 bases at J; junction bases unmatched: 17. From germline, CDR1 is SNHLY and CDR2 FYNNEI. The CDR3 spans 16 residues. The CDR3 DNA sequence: TGTGCCAGCAGTGAATATCTGCCAGCTAGCGGTCCCTCCCAGTACTTC. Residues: CASSEYLPASGPSQYF.

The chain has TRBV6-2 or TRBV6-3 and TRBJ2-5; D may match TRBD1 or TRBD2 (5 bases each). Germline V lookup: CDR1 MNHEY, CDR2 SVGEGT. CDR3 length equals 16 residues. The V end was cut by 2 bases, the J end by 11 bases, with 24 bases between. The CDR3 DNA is TGTGCCAGCAGTTACGGAAGGGACCTAGAGGTTAATGAGCAGTACTTC. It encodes CASSYGRDLEVNEQYF.

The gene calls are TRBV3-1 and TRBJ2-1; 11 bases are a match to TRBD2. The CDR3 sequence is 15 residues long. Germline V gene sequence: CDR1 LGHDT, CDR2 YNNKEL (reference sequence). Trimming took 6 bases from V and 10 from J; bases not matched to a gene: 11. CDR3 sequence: CASRPGTSGPQEQFF. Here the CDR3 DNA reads TGTGCCAGCAGGCCCGGGACTAGCGGACCCCAAGAGCAGTTCTTC.

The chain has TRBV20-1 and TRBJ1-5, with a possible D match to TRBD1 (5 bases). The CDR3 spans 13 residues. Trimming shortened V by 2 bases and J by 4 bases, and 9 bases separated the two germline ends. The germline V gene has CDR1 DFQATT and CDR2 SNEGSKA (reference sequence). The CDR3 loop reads CSARQGENQPQHF. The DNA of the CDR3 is TGCAGTGCTAGACAGGGTGAGAATCAGCCCCAGCATTTT.

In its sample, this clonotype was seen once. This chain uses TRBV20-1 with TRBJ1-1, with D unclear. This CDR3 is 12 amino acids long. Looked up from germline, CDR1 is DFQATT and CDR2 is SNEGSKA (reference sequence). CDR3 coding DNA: TGCCACCTAGGGCAGCAGAACACTGAAGCTTTCTTT. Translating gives CHLGQQNTEAFF.

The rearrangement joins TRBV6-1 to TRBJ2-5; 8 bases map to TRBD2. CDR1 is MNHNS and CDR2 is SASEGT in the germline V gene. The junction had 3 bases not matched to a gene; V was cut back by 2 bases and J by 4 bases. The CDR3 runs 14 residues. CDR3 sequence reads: CASSEPLAGETQYF. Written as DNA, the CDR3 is TGTGCCAGCAGTGAACCGCTAGCGGGAGAGACCCAGTACTTC.

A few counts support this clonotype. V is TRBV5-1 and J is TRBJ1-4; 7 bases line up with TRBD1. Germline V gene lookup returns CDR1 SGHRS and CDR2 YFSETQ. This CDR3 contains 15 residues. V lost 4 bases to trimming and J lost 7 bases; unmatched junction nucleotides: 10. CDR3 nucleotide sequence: TGCGCCAGCAGCCTCCCGACAGGGCTCAGTGAAAAACTGTTTTTT. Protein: CASSLPTGLSEKLFF.

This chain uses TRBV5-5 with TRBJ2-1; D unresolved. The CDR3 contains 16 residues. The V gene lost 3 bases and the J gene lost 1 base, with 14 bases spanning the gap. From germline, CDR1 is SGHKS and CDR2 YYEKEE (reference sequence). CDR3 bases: TGTGCCAGCAGCTGGGTGGGTTTAGGGTCCTACAATGAGCAGTTCTTC. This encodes CASSWVGLGSYNEQFF.